Listed here are 13 T cell receptor beta chains from one sample, sequenced in a study of response to subunit inactivated influenza vaccine. Each CDR3 protein gets one entry after TCRdb re-called the RT-PCR reads with MiXCR. The sample yields 250,000 to 350,000 distinct CDR3 sequences, 22% seen once. The material was PBMCs from blood, obtained 21 months after vaccination. Receptor source: a man aged 45 to 75 who received an inactivated influenza vaccine.

This clonotype was seen ten or more times. The chain employs TRBV11-2 and TRBJ1-2; 7 bases agree with TRBD1. V shed 4 bases and J 5 bases; nucleotides not matched to a gene: 4. Germline values: CDR1 SGHAT, CDR2 FQNNGV. The CDR3 covers 13 residues. The CDR3 sequence: CASSSTGRYGYTF. For the CDR3, the DNA is TGTGCCAGCAGCTCGACAGGGCGGTATGGCTACACCTTC.

This clonotype showed up many times. This sequence joins TRBV5-1 and TRBJ1-4; D call uncertain. CDR1 is SGHRS and CDR2 is YFSETQ in the germline V gene. The CDR3 has 14 residues. Trimming left V 2 bases short and J 4 bases short, with 9 bases between. CDR3 nucleotide sequence: TGCGCCAGCAGCTTTGGGCAGAGTAATGAAAAACTGTTTTTT. The encoded protein is CASSFGQSNEKLFF.

The chain links TRBV6-6 to TRBJ2-5; D may be TRBD2 (6 bases). The V and J ends lost 4 bases and 9 bases respectively, with 15 bases between them. The CDR3 length is 13 residues. The V gene's germline CDR1 is MNHNY and CDR2 SVGAGI (reference sequence). CDR3 sequence reads: CASSFGASGAQYF. The CDR3 nucleotides read TGTGCCAGCAGTTTTGGGGCATCGGGGGCCCAGTACTTC.

This clonotype was seen ten or more times. This sequence joins TRBV29-1 and TRBJ1-5; TRBD1 agrees at 9 bases. V lost 2 bases to trimming and J lost 3 bases; unmatched junction nucleotides: 8. The CDR3 is made up of 16 amino acids. The germline CDR1 and CDR2 sequences are SQVTM and ANQGSEA. In DNA, the CDR3 is TGCAGCGTTGAATTCAACACAGGGGGCTACAATCAGCCCCAGCATTTT. Encoded protein: CSVEFNTGGYNQPQHF.

The rearrangement links TRBV5-6 to TRBJ2-4; 8 nucleotides match TRBD2. CDR1 SGHDT and CDR2 YYEEEE come from the germline V gene. V was pared by 6 bases and J by 4 bases, with 6 bases of the junction left unmatched. This CDR3 is built from 14 residues. The CDR3 DNA sequence: TGTGCCAGCAACTCCGGGACTAGGAAAAACATTCAGTACTTC. Its translation is CASNSGTRKNIQYF.

V and J are TRBV11-2 and TRBJ2-3; the match to TRBD2 covers 11 bases. The germline V gene encodes CDR1 SGHAT and CDR2 FQNNGV. V lost 5 bases, J lost 7 bases, and 11 bases stayed unmatched. The CDR3 is 16 residues long. In DNA, the CDR3 is TGTGCCAGCAGCCCAATAGCGGGAGGGCCCCCTCATACGCAGTATTTT. Amino acid sequence: CASSPIAGGPPHTQYF.

This clonotype was counted a few times. The V gene is TRBV4-3, the J gene TRBJ2-1; 11 nucleotides align to TRBD2. The CDR3 contains 16 residues. Germline assignment: CDR1 LGHNA and CDR2 YSLEER. Losses at the gene ends were 3 bases for V and 4 bases for J; bases not matched to a gene: 5. CDR3 in amino acids: CASSQSSGRQYNEQFF. The CDR3 nucleotides read TGCGCCAGCAGCCAGTCTAGCGGGAGGCAATACAATGAGCAGTTCTTC.

The genes are TRBV9 and TRBJ2-6; the D gene is possibly TRBD2 (5 bases). Trimming removed 0 bases at V and 3 bases at J, with 7 bases between. The germline gives CDR1 SGDLS, CDR2 YYNGEE. The CDR3 has 15 amino acids. The CDR3 region has the DNA TGTGCCAGCAGCGTAGGCGGGTATGGGGCCAACGTCCTGACTTTC. This codes for CASSVGGYGANVLTF.

The chain is built from TRBV28 and TRBJ2-2; no firm D call. Germline assignment: CDR1 MDHEN and CDR2 SYDVKM. Trimming took off 5 bases at V and 2 bases at J, with 12 bases between the two ends. This CDR3 contains 15 residues. DNA for the CDR3: TGTGCCAGCAGTGTCACCGGGCTAAACACCGGGGAGCTGTTTTTT. This gives the protein CASSVTGLNTGELFF.

This clonotype was seen more than once but under ten times. The chain links TRBV12-5 to TRBJ2-5; 8 bases are a match to TRBD1. Germline-derived CDR1 and CDR2 are LGHNT and FRNRAP. The V and J ends lost 6 bases and 4 bases, in that order; junction bases with no gene match: 7. The CDR3 runs to 14 residues. Written as DNA, the CDR3 is TGTGCTAGTGGCGACAGGGGCAAAGGAGAGACCCAGTACTTC. Residues: CASGDRGKGETQYF.

This sequence joins TRBV7-7 and TRBJ2-3, with D hard to call. The CDR3 is 8 residues long. Deletions cut 11 bases from V and 6 bases from J, with 3 bases between. The germline gives CDR1 SSHAT, CDR2 FNYEAQ (reference sequence). This chain's CDR3 is CAVDTQYF. CDR3 in DNA: TGTGCCGTGGATACGCAGTATTTT.

The V and J genes are TRBV7-8 and TRBJ1-1, with 8 nucleotides matching TRBD1. With 5 bases clipped from V and 1 base from J, the junction kept 6 bases outside the gene matches. The length of the CDR3 is 15 residues. Looked up from germline, CDR1 is SGHVS and CDR2 is FQNEAQ. The CDR3 region has the DNA TGTGCCAGCAGCCCTTGGGACAGGACGAACACTGAAGCTTTCTTT. Its translation is CASSPWDRTNTEAFF.

This chain connects TRBV7-8 to TRBJ2-3; no clear D gene. This CDR3 is built from 14 residues. CDR1 and CDR2 (germline): SGHVS, FQNEAQ. V was shortened by 10 bases and J by 0 bases, with 14 bases between the two germline ends. The CDR3 region is CAIVLVGSTDTQYF. The CDR3 region has the DNA TGTGCCATCGTTCTTGTCGGTAGCACAGATACGCAGTATTTT.